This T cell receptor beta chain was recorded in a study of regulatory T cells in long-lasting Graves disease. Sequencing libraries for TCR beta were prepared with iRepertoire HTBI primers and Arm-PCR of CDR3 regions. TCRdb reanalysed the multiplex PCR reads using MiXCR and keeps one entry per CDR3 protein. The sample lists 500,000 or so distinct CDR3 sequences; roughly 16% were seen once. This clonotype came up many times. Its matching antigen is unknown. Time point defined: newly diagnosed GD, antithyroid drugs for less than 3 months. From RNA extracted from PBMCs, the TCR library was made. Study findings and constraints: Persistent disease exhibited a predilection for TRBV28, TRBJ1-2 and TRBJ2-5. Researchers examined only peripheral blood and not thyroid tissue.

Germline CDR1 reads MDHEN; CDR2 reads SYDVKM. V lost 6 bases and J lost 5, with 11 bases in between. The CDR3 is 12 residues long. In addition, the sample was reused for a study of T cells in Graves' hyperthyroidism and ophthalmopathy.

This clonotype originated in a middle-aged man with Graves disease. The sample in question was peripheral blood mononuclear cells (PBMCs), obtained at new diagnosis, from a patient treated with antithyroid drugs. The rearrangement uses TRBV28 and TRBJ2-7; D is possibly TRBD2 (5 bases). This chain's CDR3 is CASSDEGNEQYF. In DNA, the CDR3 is TGTGCCAGCAGCGATGAGGGAAACGAGCAGTACTTC.